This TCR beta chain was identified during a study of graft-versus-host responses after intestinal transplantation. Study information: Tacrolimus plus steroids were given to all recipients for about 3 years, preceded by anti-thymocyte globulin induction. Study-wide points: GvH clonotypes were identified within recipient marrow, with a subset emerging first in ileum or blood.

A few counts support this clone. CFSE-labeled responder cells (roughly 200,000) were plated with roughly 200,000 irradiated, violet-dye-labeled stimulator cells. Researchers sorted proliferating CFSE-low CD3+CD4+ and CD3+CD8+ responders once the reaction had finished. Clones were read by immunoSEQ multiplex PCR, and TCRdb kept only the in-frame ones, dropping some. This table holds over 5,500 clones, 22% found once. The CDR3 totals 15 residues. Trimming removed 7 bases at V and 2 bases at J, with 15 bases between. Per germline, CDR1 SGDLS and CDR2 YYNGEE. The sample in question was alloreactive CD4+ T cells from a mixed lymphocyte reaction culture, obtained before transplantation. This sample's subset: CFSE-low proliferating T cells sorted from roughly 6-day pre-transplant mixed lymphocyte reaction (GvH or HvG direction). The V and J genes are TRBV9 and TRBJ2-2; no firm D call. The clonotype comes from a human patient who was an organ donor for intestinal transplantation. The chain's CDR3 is CASSYGPSNTGELFF. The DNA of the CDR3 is TGTGCCAGCTCCTACGGACCCTCTAACACCGGGGAGCTGTTTTTT.